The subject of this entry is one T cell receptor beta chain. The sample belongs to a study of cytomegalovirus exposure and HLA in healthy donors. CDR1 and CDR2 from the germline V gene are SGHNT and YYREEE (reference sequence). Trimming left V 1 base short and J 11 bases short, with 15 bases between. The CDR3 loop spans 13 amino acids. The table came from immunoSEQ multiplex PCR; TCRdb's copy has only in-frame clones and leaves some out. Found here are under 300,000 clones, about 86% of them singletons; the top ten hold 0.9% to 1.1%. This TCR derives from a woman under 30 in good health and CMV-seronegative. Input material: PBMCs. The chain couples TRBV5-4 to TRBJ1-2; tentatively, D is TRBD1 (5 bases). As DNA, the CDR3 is TGTGCCAGCAGCTTGCAGGGTGCCAAAATATACACCTTC. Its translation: CASSLQGAKIYTF.